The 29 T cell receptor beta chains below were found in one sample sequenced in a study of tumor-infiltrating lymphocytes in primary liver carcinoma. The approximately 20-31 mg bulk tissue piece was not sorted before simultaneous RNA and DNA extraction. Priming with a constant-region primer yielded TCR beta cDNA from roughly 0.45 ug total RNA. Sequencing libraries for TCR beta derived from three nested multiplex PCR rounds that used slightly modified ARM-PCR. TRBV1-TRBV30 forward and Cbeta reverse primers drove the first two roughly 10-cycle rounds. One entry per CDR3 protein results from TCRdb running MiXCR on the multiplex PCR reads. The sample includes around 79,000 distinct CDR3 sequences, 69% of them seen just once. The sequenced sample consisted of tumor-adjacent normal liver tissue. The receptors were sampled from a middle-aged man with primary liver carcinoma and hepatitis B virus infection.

The CDR3 reads CASSLPTDLHEQYF. The CDR3 coding sequence is TGTGCCAGCAGCCTACCGACAGATCTCCACGAGCAGTACTTC. This sequence joins TRBV5-4 and TRBJ2-7; maybe TRBD1 (5 bases). The CDR3 is 14 residues long. In germline, CDR1 is SGHNT, CDR2 YYREEE (reference sequence). Deletions cut 4 bases from V and 5 bases from J, with 16 bases between. Supplemented by reference TRBV5-4 and TRBJ2-7, the full variable domain reads ETGVTQSPTHLIKTRGQQVTLRCSSQSGHNTVSWYQQALGQGPQFIFQYYREEENGRGNFPPRFSGLQFPNYSSELNVNALELDDSALYLCASSLPTDLHEQYFGPGTRLTVT.

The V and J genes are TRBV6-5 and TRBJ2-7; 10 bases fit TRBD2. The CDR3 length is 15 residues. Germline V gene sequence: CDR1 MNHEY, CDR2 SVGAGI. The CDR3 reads CTISYRASGGYEQYF. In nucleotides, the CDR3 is TGTACCATCAGTTATCGGGCTAGCGGGGGCTACGAGCAGTACTTC.

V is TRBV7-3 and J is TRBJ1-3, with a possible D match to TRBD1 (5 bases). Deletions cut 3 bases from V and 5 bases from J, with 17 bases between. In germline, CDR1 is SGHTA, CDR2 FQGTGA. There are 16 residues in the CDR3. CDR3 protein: CASSFRSAGKRNTIYF. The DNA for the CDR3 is TGTGCCAGCAGCTTTAGGAGTGCAGGGAAAAGAAACACCATATATTTT.

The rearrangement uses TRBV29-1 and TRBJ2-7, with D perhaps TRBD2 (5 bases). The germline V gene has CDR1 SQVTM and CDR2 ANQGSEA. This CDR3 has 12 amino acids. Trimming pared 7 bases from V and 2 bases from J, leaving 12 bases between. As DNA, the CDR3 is TGCAGCGCACGGGATGGCCCCTACGAGCAGTACTTC. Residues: CSARDGPYEQYF.

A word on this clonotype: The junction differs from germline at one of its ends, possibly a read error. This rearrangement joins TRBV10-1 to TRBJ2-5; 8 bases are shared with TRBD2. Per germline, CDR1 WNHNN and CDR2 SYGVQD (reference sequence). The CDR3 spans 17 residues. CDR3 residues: CASRESKATSGQETQYF. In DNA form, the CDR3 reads TGCGCCAGCAGAGAGTCCAAAGCTACTAGCGGACAAGAGACCCAGTACTTC.

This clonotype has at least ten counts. Written as DNA, the CDR3 is TGCGCCAGCAGCCAATATCATTGGACAGGGGGGTACACCGGGGAGCTGTTTTTT. Translating it yields CASSQYHWTGGYTGELFF. The V call is TRBV4-3, the J call TRBJ2-2; TRBD1 matches at 10 bases. The J segment lost 3 bases and the V segment lost 2 bases, leaving 9 bases of the junction unmatched. This CDR3 is 18 amino acids long. In germline, CDR1 is LGHNA, CDR2 YSLEER.

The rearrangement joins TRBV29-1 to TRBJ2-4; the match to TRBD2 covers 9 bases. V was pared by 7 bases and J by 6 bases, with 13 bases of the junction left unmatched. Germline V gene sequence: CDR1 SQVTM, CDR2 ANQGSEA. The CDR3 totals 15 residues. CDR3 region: CSGKLSGRDVNIQYF. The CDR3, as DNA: TGCAGCGGCAAACTTAGCGGGAGAGATGTAAACATTCAGTACTTC.

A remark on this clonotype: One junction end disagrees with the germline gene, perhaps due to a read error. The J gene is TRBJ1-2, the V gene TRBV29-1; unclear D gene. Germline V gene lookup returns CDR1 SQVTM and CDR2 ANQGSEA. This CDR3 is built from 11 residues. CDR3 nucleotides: TGCAGCGTTGTCCAAGGGAATGACTACACATTC. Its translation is CSVVQGNDYTF. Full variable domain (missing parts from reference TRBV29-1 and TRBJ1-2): SAVISQKPSRDICQRGTSLTIQCQVDSQVTMMFWYRQQPGQSLTLIATANQGSEATYESGFVIDKFPISRPNLTFSTLTVSNMSPEDSSIYLCSVVQGNDYTFGSGTRLTVV.

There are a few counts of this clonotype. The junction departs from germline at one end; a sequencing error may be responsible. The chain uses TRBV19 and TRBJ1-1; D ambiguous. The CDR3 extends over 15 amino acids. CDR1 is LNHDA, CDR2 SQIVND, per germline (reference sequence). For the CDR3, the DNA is TGTGCCAGTAGTAAGAAGGGAAGAGGGAACACTGAGGCTTTCTTT. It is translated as CASSKKGRGNTEAFF.

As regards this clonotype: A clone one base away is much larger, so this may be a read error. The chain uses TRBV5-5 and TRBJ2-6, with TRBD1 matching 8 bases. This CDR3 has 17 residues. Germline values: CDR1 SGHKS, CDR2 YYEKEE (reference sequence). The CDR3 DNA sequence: TGTGCCAACAGCTTATGGACAGGGCCTGCTGGGGCCAACGTCCTGACTTTC. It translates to CANSLWTGPAGANVLTF.

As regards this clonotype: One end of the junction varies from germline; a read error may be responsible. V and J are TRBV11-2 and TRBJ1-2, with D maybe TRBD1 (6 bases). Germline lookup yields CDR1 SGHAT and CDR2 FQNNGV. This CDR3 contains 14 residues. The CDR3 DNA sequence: TGTGCCAGTAGCTTGTGGACAGAGCGATTTGGCTACACCTTC. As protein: CASSLWTERFGYTF. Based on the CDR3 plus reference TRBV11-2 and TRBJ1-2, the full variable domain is EAGVAQSPRYKIIEKRQSVAFWCNPISGHATLYWYQQILGQGPKLLIQFQNNGVVDDSQLPKDRFSAERLKGVDSTLKIQPAKLEDSAVYLCASSLWTERFGYTFGSGTRLTVV.

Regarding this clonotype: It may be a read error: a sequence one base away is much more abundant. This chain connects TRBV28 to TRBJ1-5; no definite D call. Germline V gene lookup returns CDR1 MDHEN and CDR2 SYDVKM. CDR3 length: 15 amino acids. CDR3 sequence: CASSFGLNSNQPKHF. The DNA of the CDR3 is TGTGCCAGCAGTTTTGGACTGAATAGCAATCAGCCCAAGCATTTT.

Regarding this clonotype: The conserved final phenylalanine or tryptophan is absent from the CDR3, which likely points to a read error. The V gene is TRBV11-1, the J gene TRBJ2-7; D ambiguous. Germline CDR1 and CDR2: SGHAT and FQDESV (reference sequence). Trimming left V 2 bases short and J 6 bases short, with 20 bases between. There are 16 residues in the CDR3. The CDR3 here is CASSLKAWRSTGEQYY. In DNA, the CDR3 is TGTGCCAGCAGCTTAAAAGCCTGGAGATCAACGGGCGAGCAGTACTAC.

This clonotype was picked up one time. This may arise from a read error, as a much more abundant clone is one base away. Here the CDR3 DNA reads TGTGCCAGCACTTTGGTCGAGGTGGCGAGGGAGCTGTTTTTT. Its protein is CASTLVEVARELFF. The rearrangement joins TRBV28 to TRBJ2-2, with D unclear. The CDR3 runs 14 residues. V lost 7 bases and J 9 bases, leaving 18 bases between the germline ends. Germline V gene sequence: CDR1 MDHEN, CDR2 SYDVKM.

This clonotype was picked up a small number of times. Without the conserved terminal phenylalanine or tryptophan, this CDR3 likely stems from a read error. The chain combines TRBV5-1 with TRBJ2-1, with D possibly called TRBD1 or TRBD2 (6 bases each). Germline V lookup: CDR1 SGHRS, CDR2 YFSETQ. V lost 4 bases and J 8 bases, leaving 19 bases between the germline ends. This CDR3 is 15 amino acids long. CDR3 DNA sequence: TGCGCCAGCAGCGCTTCGAAGGGGGGCCGGGATGAGCAGTTCATC. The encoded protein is CASSASKGGRDEQFI.

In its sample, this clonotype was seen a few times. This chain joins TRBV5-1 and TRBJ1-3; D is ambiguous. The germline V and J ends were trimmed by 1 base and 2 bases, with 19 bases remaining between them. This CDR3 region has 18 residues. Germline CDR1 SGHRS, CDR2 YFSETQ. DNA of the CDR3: TGCGCCAGCAGCTTGTCTTCGCCCGTAAAAGGGACTGGAAACACCATATATTTT. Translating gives CASSLSSPVKGTGNTIYF. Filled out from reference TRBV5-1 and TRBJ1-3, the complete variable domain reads KAGVTQTPRYLIKTRGQQVTLSCSPISGHRSVSWYQQTPGQGLQFLFEYFSETQRNKGNFPGRFSGRQFSNSRSEMNVSTLELGDSALYLCASSLSSPVKGTGNTIYFGEGSWLTVV.

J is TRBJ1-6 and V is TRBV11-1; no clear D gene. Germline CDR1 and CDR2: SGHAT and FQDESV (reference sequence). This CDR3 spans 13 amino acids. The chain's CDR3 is CAGSLKGNSTLHF. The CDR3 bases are TGTGCTGGCAGCTTAAAAGGGAACTCAACCCTCCACTTT.

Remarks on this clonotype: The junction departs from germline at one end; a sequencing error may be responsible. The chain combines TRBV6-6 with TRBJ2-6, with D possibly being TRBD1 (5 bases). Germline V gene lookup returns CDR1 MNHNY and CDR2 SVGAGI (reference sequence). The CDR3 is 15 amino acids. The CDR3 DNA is TGTGCCAGCAGCCCCAGGGCGTCTGGGGCCAACGTCCTGGCTTTC. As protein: CASSPRASGANVLAF.

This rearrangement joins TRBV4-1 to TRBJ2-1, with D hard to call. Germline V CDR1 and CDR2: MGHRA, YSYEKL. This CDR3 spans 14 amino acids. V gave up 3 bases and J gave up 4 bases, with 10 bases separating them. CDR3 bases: TGCGCCAGCAGCCACGCAGACGGGTACAATGAGCAGTTCTTC. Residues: CASSHADGYNEQFF.

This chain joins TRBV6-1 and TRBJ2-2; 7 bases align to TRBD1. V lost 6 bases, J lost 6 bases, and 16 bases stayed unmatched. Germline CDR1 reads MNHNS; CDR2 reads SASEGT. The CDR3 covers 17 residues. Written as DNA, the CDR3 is TGTGCCAGCAGAAGATTTGGGGCAGGGGGTGACTCCGGGGAGCTGTTTTTT. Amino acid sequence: CASRRFGAGGDSGELFF.

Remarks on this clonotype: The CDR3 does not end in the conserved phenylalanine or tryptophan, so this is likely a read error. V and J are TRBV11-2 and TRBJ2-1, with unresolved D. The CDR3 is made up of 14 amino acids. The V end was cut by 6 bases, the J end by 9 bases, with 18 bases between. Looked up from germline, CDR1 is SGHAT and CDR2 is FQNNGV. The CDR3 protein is CASSLYPLVGEQFL. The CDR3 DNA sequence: TGTGCCAGCAGTTTATACCCGCTAGTTGGTGAGCAGTTCTTA.

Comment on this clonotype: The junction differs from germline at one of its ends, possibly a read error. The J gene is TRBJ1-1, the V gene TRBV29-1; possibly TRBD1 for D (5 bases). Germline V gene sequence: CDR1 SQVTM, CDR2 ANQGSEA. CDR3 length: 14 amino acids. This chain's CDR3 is CSLEDGGVNTEAFF. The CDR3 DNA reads TGCAGCCTTGAAGATGGGGGGGTGAACACTGAAGCCTTCTTT.

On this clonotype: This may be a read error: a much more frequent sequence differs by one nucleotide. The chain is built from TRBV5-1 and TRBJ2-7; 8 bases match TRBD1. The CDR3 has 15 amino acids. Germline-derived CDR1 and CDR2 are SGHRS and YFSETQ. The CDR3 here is CTSSSSGQGVWEQYF. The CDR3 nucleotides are TGCACCAGCAGCTCGTCCGGACAGGGAGTGTGGGAGCAGTACTTC.

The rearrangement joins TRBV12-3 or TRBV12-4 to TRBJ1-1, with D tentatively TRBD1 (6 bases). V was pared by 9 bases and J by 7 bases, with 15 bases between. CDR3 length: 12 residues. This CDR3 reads CASTGHGGEAFF. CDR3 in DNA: TGTGCCAGTACGGGACACGGCGGTGAAGCTTTCTTT.

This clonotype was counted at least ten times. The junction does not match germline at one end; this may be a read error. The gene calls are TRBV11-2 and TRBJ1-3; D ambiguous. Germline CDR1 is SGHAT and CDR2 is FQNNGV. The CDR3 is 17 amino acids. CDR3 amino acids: CASSLDRSGAGGSTIYF. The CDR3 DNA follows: TGTGCCAGCAGCTTAGATCGGAGCGGTGCTGGTGGAAGCACCATATATTTT. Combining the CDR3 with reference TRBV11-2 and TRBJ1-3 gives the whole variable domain EAGVAQSPRYKIIEKRQSVAFWCNPISGHATLYWYQQILGQGPKLLIQFQNNGVVDDSQLPKDRFSAERLKGVDSTLKIQPAKLEDSAVYLCASSLDRSGAGGSTIYFGEGSWLTVV.

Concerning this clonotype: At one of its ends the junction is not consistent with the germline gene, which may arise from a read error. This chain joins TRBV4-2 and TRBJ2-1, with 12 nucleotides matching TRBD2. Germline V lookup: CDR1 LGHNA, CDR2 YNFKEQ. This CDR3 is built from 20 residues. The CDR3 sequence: CASSLMTGLAGVLSYNKQFF. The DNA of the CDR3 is TGTGCCAGCAGCCTGATGACGGGACTAGCGGGTGTCCTCTCCTACAATAAGCAGTTCTTC.

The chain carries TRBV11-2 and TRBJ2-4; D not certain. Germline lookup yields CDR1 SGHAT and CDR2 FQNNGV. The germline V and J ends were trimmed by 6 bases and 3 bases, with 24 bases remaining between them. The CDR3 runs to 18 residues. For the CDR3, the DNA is TGTGCCAGCAGTCCAACAAGGGCTTCCACGGTGGTCAAAAACATTCAGTACTTC. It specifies CASSPTRASTVVKNIQYF.

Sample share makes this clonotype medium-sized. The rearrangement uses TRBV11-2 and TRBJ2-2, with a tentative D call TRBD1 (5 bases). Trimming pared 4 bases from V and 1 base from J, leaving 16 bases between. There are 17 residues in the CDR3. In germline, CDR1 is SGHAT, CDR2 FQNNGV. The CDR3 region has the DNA TGTGCCAGCAGCTCAAGACAGTTTCTTGGGAACACCGGGGAGCTGTTTTTT. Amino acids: CASSSRQFLGNTGELFF.

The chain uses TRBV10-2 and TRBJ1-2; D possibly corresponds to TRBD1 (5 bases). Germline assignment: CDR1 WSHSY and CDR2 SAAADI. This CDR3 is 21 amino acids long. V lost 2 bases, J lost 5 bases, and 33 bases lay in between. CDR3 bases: TGCGCCAGCAGTGAGGGCTTAGTGTGGGGGGGTAGCCGAAGATTGGCTTATGGCTACACCTTC. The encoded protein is CASSEGLVWGGSRRLAYGYTF.